This T cell receptor (beta chain) was sequenced for a study of blood T cell repertoires in COVID-19. Study background: Spain, Italy and the United States supplied samples that represented acute and convalescent COVID-19.

The J segment lost 3 bases and the V segment lost 2 bases, leaving 7 bases of the junction unmatched. Germline V gene data show CDR1 as SEHNR and CDR2 as FQNEAQ (reference sequence). The CDR3 length is 17 residues. Recruited during active infection, patients (from Seattle) were subsequently followed longitudinally. Measured with immunoSEQ multiplex PCR; TCRdb has only the in-frame clones, and not every one. The data contain about 390,000 clones, 80% to 90% of them singletons. Sequencing used peripheral blood. This clonotype was obtained from a woman in her fifties or sixties with COVID-19, enrolled during active disease. This sequence joins TRBV7-9 and TRBJ2-6; TRBD1 matches 7 bases. The DNA for the CDR3 is TGTGCCAGCAGCTTATCAACAGGGGTATTTGGGGCCAACGTCCTGACTTTC. It codes for CASSLSTGVFGANVLTF.